This T cell receptor (beta chain) stems from a study of cytomegalovirus exposure and HLA in healthy donors. To note about this clone: Its cognate antigen is unknown.

Germline V gene lookup returns CDR1 SNHLY and CDR2 FYNNEI. V trimming: 1 base; J trimming: 6 bases; junction bases outside the gene matches: 8. The CDR3 is 15 amino acids. PCR primers comprised 60 Vbeta and 13 Jbeta primers. Sequencing was performed with immunoSEQ multiplex PCR; in TCRdb, only in-frame clones are kept and a portion is missing. The repertoire holds more than 100,000 clones, with more than 75% as singletons. Each donor was healthy, and each was a bone marrow donor. Overall study results and limits: The study found most TCR sequences rare, yet found some public TCRs in many donors. Across donors, presence/absence analyses took sequencing depth to be roughly uniform.

Sequencing was performed on PBMCs. The chain combines TRBV2 with TRBJ2-7, with 8 positions matching TRBD2. This clonotype was sampled from a woman under 30 in good health and CMV-seropositive. The CDR3 coding sequence is TGTGCCAGCAGTGAAGAGGGACTAGTAAGTAGCGAGCAGTACTTC. Encoded protein: CASSEEGLVSSEQYF.